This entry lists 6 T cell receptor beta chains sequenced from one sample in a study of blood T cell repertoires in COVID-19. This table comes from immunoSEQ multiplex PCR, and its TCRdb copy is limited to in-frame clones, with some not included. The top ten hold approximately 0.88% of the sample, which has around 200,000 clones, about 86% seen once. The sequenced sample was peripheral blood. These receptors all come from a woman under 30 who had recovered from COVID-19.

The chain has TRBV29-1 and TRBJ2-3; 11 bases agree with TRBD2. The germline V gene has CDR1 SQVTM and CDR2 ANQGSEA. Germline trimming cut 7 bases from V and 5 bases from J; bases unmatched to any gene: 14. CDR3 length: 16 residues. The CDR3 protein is CSAIGSGRGSGDTQYF. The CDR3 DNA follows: TGCAGCGCCATTGGTAGCGGGAGGGGCTCCGGAGATACGCAGTATTTT.

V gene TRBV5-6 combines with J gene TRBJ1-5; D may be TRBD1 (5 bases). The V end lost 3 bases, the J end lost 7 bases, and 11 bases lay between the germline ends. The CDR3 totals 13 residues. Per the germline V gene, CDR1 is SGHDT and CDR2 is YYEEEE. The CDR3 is CASSSGRGQPQHF. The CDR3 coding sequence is TGTGCCAGCAGCTCGGGTAGGGGCCAGCCCCAGCATTTT.

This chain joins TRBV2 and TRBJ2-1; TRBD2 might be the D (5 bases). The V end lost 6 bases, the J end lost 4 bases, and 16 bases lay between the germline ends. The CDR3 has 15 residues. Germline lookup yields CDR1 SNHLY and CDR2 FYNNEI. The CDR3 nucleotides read TGTGCCAGCAGCCCGACCGAGGGAAGTTACAATGAGCAGTTCTTC. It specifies CASSPTEGSYNEQFF. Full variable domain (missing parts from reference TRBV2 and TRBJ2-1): EPEVTQTPSHQVTQMGQEVILRCVPISNHLYFYWYRQILGQKVEFLVSFYNNEISEKSEIFDDQFSVERPDGSNFTLKIRSTKLEDSAMYFCASSPTEGSYNEQFFGPGTRLTVL.

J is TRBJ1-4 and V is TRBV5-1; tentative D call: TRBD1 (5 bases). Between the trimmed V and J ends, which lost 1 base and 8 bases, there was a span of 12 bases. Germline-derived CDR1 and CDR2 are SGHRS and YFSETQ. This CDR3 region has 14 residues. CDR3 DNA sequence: TGCGCCAGCAGCTTGTCGCAGGGAAGGGAAAAACTGTTTTTT. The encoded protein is CASSLSQGREKLFF.

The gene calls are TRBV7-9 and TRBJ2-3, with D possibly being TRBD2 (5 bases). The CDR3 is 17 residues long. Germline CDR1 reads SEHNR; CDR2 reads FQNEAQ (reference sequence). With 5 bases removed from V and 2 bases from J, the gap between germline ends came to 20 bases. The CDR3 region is CASSPARLAEATDTQYF. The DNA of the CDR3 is TGTGCCAGCAGCCCGGCGCGGCTAGCAGAGGCCACAGATACGCAGTATTTT.

DNA of the CDR3: TGTGCCAGCAGCTTAGGACAGTCCTACAATGAGCAGTTCTTC. Its translation: CASSLGQSYNEQFF. V gene TRBV7-3 combines with J gene TRBJ2-1; D perhaps matches TRBD1 (6 bases). The CDR3 has 14 amino acids. From germline, CDR1 is SGHTA and CDR2 FQGTGA. The V gene lost 2 bases and the J gene lost 1 base, with 6 bases spanning the gap.